A single sample gave rise to the 19 T cell receptor beta chains below, sequenced in a study of technical replicates of blood from several donors. The table came from immunoSEQ multiplex PCR; TCRdb's copy has only in-frame clones and leaves some out. This repertoire shows tens of thousands of clones, over 85% found once; its top ten account for 3%. Sample: PBMCs. These receptors originate from a human donor in good health. Some clones in this sample may be carry-over from other donors' samples.

The V gene is TRBV19, the J gene TRBJ1-5, with TRBD1 as a possible D gene (6 bases). Germline V gives CDR1 LNHDA, CDR2 SQIVND (reference sequence). This CDR3 is 16 amino acids long. Deletions cut 3 bases from V and 1 base from J, with 13 bases between. The CDR3 region is CASSIIQGSSNQPQHF. The DNA of the CDR3 is TGTGCCAGTAGTATCATCCAGGGGTCGAGCAATCAGCCCCAGCATTTT.

V and J are TRBV2 and TRBJ2-7; D is possibly TRBD1 (6 bases). CDR3 length equals 11 residues. Germline V lookup: CDR1 SNHLY, CDR2 FYNNEI. V lost 2 bases, J lost 13 bases, and 12 bases lay in between. The CDR3 DNA is TGTGCCAGCAGTGAAAGGGACACAGTTTACTTC. Protein product: CASSERDTVYF.

The chain employs TRBV19 and TRBJ1-1; 11 nucleotides line up with TRBD1. Germline loops: CDR1 LNHDA, CDR2 SQIVND (reference sequence). The CDR3 consists of 16 residues. With V trimmed by 5 bases and J by 7 bases, 12 bases remained unmatched. The CDR3 region has the DNA TGTGCCAGTAGTCCCTGGACAGGGGGCGTTGTCGTTGAAGCTTTCTTT. Its protein product is CASSPWTGGVVVEAFF.

This CDR3 reads CASSPGGRTEAFF. The CDR3, as DNA: TGTGCCAGCAGCCCCGGGGGGCGGACTGAAGCTTTCTTT. The chain links TRBV6-5 to TRBJ1-1, with D tentatively TRBD1 (6 bases). The V gene's germline CDR1 is MNHEY and CDR2 SVGAGI. V was trimmed by 6 bases and J by 5 bases, leaving 13 bases between them. The CDR3 is made up of 13 amino acids.

The chain recombines TRBV29-1 with TRBJ1-1; 8 positions agree with TRBD1. Germline lookup yields CDR1 SQVTM and CDR2 ANQGSEA. V trimming: 7 bases; J trimming: 6 bases; junction bases outside the gene matches: 13. The CDR3 runs 14 residues. CDR3 in amino acids: CSALGQGARPEAFF. For the CDR3, the DNA is TGCAGCGCCCTGGGGCAGGGGGCGCGCCCTGAAGCTTTCTTT.

The chain is built from TRBV7-9 and TRBJ1-6, with D possibly matching TRBD1 (6 bases). The CDR3 contains 14 residues. Germline V CDR1 and CDR2: SEHNR, FQNEAQ (reference sequence). Trimming took off 4 bases at V and 7 bases at J, with 11 bases between the two ends. The CDR3 region has the DNA TGTGCCAGCAGCTCTGGGACAAGCAATTCACCCCTCCACTTT. Translation: CASSSGTSNSPLHF. The whole variable domain, remainder taken from reference TRBV7-9 and TRBJ1-6, is DTGVSQNPRHKITKRGQNVTFRCDPISEHNRLYWYRQTLGQGPEFLTYFQNEAQLEKSRLLSDRFSAERPKGSFSTLEIQRTEQGDSAMYLCASSSGTSNSPLHFGNGTRLTVT.

The chain is built from TRBV11-2 and TRBJ2-5; TRBD2 agrees at 11 bases. CDR3 length: 15 residues. CDR1 and CDR2 from the germline V gene are SGHAT and FQNNGV. V gave up 6 bases and J gave up 2 bases; unmatched junction bases: 5. CDR3 region: CASSPSGGNQETQYF. The CDR3 DNA sequence: TGTGCCAGCAGTCCTAGCGGGGGGAATCAAGAGACCCAGTACTTC.

This chain connects TRBV11-2 to TRBJ2-7; 9 bases line up with TRBD2. With V trimmed by 5 bases and J by 5 bases, 7 bases remained unmatched. The CDR3 runs 14 residues. Germline V gene data show CDR1 as SGHAT and CDR2 as FQNNGV. CDR3 nucleotides: TGTGCCAGCAGCCCCTCAAGCGGGAGGAACGAGCAGTACTTC. Translation gives CASSPSSGRNEQYF.

The chain is built from TRBV21-1 and TRBJ1-3; the D call in the table, TRBD1, was not verified against the DNA. TRBV21-1 is a pseudogene segment. The CDR3 covers 12 residues. CDR3 bases: TGTGCCAGCAGCAAGGCAGGAAACACCATATATTTT. Residues: CASSKAGNTIYF.

This clone was seen a few times. This chain joins TRBV4-1 and TRBJ1-2; D is perhaps TRBD1 (5 bases). Trimming cost V 0 bases and J 2 bases, with 10 bases left between them. The CDR3 runs 15 residues. The germline V gene has CDR1 MGHRA and CDR2 YSYEKL. The CDR3 spells CASSQDRYRNYGYTF. Here the CDR3 DNA reads TGCGCCAGCAGCCAAGATCGTTACAGGAACTATGGCTACACCTTC.

The CDR3 is CASTPAGVTYNEQFF. CDR3 in DNA: TGTGCCAGCACCCCGGCGGGAGTGACCTACAATGAGCAGTTCTTC. This chain uses TRBV7-9 with TRBJ2-1, with 7 bases that match TRBD2. Per germline, CDR1 SEHNR and CDR2 FQNEAQ (reference sequence). The length of the CDR3 is 15 residues. With 7 bases clipped from V and 2 bases from J, the junction kept 8 bases outside the gene matches.

The rearrangement joins TRBV6-6 to TRBJ1-1; 9 positions match TRBD1. Germline CDR1 is MNHNY and CDR2 is SVGAGI (reference sequence). Trimming at V came to 2 bases and at J to 11 bases, leaving 12 bases not matched to a gene. CDR3 length: 15 residues. Here the CDR3 reads CASSYPPGQGDGAFF. CDR3 in DNA: TGTGCCAGCAGTTACCCCCCGGGACAGGGTGATGGGGCTTTCTTT.

V is TRBV18 and J is TRBJ1-2, with 9 bases fitting TRBD1. Germline lookup yields CDR1 KGHSH and CDR2 LQKENI. This CDR3 is built from 13 residues. Unmatched junction bases numbered 3, after V lost 6 bases and J lost 4 bases. CDR3 DNA: TGTGCCAGCTCTACAGGGGGCGGCTATGGCTACACCTTC. Translated: CASSTGGGYGYTF.

This chain uses TRBV5-1 with TRBJ2-7; a weak D match, TRBD1 (6 bases). The CDR3 runs to 15 residues. Germline V gene lookup returns CDR1 SGHRS and CDR2 YFSETQ. Between the trimmed V and J ends, which lost 0 bases and 4 bases, there was a span of 14 bases. The CDR3 DNA is TGCGCCAGCAGCTTGGCGGCCGGGACACCTTACGAGCAGTACTTC. Protein sequence: CASSLAAGTPYEQYF.

V usage is TRBV7-7 and J usage is TRBJ1-3; D gene uncertain. Germline values: CDR1 SSHAT, CDR2 FNYEAQ (reference sequence). The V gene lost 5 bases and the J gene lost 4 bases, with 9 bases spanning the gap. The CDR3 is made up of 13 amino acids. The CDR3 sequence: CASSDGEGNTIYF. CDR3 DNA: TGTGCCAGCAGCGACGGAGAGGGAAACACCATATATTTT.

V usage is TRBV9 and J usage is TRBJ1-5; weak D call: TRBD1 (5 bases). Germline assignment: CDR1 SGDLS and CDR2 YYNGEE. V gave up 0 bases and J gave up 7 bases, with 14 bases separating them. There are 15 residues in the CDR3. CDR3 sequence (DNA): TGTGCCAGCAGCGTAGAAGGAGGGGTTGGGCAGCCCCAGCATTTT. It translates to CASSVEGGVGQPQHF.

The chain employs TRBV7-2 and TRBJ1-2; TRBD1 matches at 7 bases. This CDR3 contains 16 residues. After removal of 5 bases from V and 1 base from J, the junction contained 10 bases not matched to a gene. Germline CDR1 reads SGHTA; CDR2 reads FQGNSA. The CDR3 nucleotides read TGTGCCAGCAGCCAATTTTCAGGGGGGAGTAACTATGGCTACACCTTC. This encodes CASSQFSGGSNYGYTF.

This clone turned up a few times. The chain is built from TRBV13 and TRBJ2-2, with 7 bases fitting TRBD2. This CDR3 has 15 residues. Germline CDR1 and CDR2: PRHDT and FYEKMQ (reference sequence). With 4 bases clipped from V and 5 bases from J, the junction kept 7 bases outside the gene matches. The chain's CDR3 is CASSSLAVGTGELFF. The CDR3 DNA reads TGTGCCAGCAGCTCGCTAGCGGTGGGGACCGGGGAGCTGTTTTTT. Together with reference TRBV13 and TRBJ2-2, the CDR3 gives the full variable domain: AAGVIQSPRHLIKEKRETATLKCYPIPRHDTVYWYQQGPGQDPQFLISFYEKMQSDKGSIPDRFSAQQFSDYHSELNMSSLELGDSALYFCASSSLAVGTGELFFGEGSRLTVL.

V gene TRBV7-9 combines with J gene TRBJ2-7; 8 nucleotides line up with TRBD2. The CDR3 consists of 16 residues. Germline CDR1 SEHNR, CDR2 FQNEAQ (reference sequence). V was pared by 5 bases and J by 2 bases, with 11 bases of the junction left unmatched. The chain's CDR3 is CASSQTVGGDPYEQYF. The DNA for the CDR3 is TGTGCCAGCAGCCAGACAGTCGGGGGGGACCCCTACGAGCAGTACTTC.